Listed here is a single T cell receptor beta chain. Its antigen has not been determined. No quality values exist for individual bases; no much larger clone is one base distant. Other DNA sequences from this sample encode an identical CDR3 as well. Interpreted using the paper, the treatment or condition label stands for: approximately 18 received Ad26.COV2.S at low or high dose, single or two shots; about 5 received placebo; per-sample allocation not given. For vaccine and placebo recipients, the sequenced repertoires came from samples collected on day 63 after the first injection. In Cohort 1b, some 25 adults aged 18-55 years were enrolled at a single site in Boston, USA, between 29 July and 7 August 2020. Ad26.COV2.S was a replication-incompetent adenovirus type 26 vector that expressed a prefusion-stabilized SARS-CoV-2 spike protein derived from the original Wuhan strain. The CDR3 covers 14 residues, taking in both the cysteine and the phenylalanine. Only the CDR3 region is kept as DNA, spanning 42 bases read in frame from base 1. Based on the germline V gene, the CDR1 and CDR2 sequences are SGDLS and YYNGEE. V sheds 0 bases and J sheds 1 base, leaving 4 bases between their ends.

This entry is derived from a study of Ad26.COV2.S vaccination and SARS-CoV-2 variants (dated by TCRdb to about 2021). For the study in its entirety: Donors in the vaccine arm were drawn from COV1001, a phase I-IIa trial of Ad26.COV2.S in healthy adults that was multicentre, randomized, double-blind and placebo-controlled. TCRbeta repertoire sequencing served as the tool for gauging how specific and how broad the SARS-CoV-2-reactive T cell receptors were following Ad26.COV2.S vaccination. Trial participants were randomized into five groups of five, in which low-dose or high-dose Ad26.COV2.S was given once or twice, or placebo was given on both occasions. Ad26.COV2.S was administered intramuscularly at 5 x 10^10 or 1 x 10^11 viral particles, either as a single shot or as two shots given 56 days apart. The TCR-sequenced set comprised about 32 samples: some 20 Ad26.COV2.S vaccine recipients, 5 placebo recipients and 8 SARS-CoV-2 convalescent individuals. Throughout the experiments and outcome assessment, investigators stayed blinded to trial group allocation.

Here is what the overall study found, with its caveats: It was noted by the authors that total T cell responses may have been underestimated by the TCR breadth and depth analyses. Comparing responses between vaccine doses or regimens was not something the study was powered to do. Vaccine and placebo recipients had comparable non-spike TCR breadth, which fits with the vaccine containing only spike. After vaccination, spike-specific CD8+ and CD4+ T cell responses were reported to show substantial breadth. Higher spike-specific TCR breadth was observed in Ad26.COV2.S recipients than in placebo recipients (P = 0.0014).

The immunoSEQ Assay was the method used to sequence TCRbeta CDR3 regions. After extraction, genomic DNA underwent amplification by bias-controlled multiplex PCR, followed by high-throughput sequencing. Concerning the study's data processing: To quantify the absolute abundance of every unique TCRbeta CDR3 region, sequences were collapsed and filtered. T cell fraction was estimated by normalizing TCRbeta template counts to usable DNA, with usable DNA measured through amplification of reference genes found in all nucleated cells. Repertoire TCRs were annotated as SARS-CoV-2-specific by exact matching of V gene, CDR3 amino acid sequence and J gene to a known reactive TCR set. The reference SARS-CoV-2 TCR set came from MIRA and was filtered for enrichment in COVID-19-positive ImmuneCODE repertoires, removing public or cross-reactive TCRs. Using the MIRA antigens, annotated TCRs were further analysed by specific ORF or by position within an ORF. Breadth was defined as annotated unique rearrangements over total unique productive rearrangements; depth was the summed frequency of those rearrangements. Two-sided Wilcoxon rank-sum tests were used to compare TCR breadth between groups. The table was pulled from immuneACCESS by TCRdb, which kept in-frame rearrangements only. Such tables lose some clones; where checked, under half of the loss comes from unresolved V genes, and the rest has no known cause. The V and J calls and the clone size are those of that table, but D and trimming were determined from the DNA. The sample table shows approximately 480,000 clones, and approximately 90% are seen once. Around 13% of the sample rests with the top ten.

The chain uses TRBV9 and TRBJ2-2; the D gene cannot be resolved reliably. The starting material was peripheral blood, obtained in a trial of Ad26.COV2.S vaccine versus placebo. The sequence was obtained from a person between 18 and 60 years old who received the Ad26.COV2.S COVID-19 vaccine or a placebo. The DNA sequence is as follows: TGTGCCAGCAGCGTAGGGGGGAACACCGGGGAGCTGTTTTTT. Its protein product is CASSVGGNTGELFF.